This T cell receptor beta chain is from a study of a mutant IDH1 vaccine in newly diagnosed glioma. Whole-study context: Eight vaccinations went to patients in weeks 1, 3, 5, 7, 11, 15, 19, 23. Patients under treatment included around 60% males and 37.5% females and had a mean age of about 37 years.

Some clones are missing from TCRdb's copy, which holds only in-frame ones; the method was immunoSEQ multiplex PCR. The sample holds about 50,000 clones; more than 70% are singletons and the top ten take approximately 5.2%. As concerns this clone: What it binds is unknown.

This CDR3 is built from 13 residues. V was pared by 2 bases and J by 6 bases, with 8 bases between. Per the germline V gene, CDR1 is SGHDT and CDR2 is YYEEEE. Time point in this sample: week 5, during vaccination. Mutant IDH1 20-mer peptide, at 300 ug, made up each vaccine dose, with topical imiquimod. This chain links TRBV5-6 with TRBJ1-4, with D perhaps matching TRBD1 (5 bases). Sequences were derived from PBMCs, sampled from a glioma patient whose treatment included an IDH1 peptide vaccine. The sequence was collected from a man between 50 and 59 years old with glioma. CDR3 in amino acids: CASSFRAHEKLFF. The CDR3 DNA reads TGTGCCAGCAGCTTCAGGGCCCATGAAAAACTGTTTTTT.